The 16 T cell receptor beta chains below come from one sample, sequenced in a study of T cell responses to AZD1222 COVID-19 vaccine. Here immunoSEQ multiplex PCR was the method, and the copy in TCRdb shows in-frame clones only, minus some. The repertoire holds about 110,000 clones, approximately 89% seen once, with 3.1% in the top ten. The sequencing here drew on peripheral blood, taken on day 0 of MenACWY control vaccination. The receptors originated from an adult in good health.

The rearrangement links TRBV20-1 to TRBJ2-1; D is unresolved. V lost 5 bases, J lost 4 bases, and 6 bases lay in between. The CDR3 sequence is 11 residues long. The germline gives CDR1 DFQATT, CDR2 SNEGSKA (reference sequence). In nucleotides, the CDR3 is TGCAGTGCTGTAGAGTACAATGAGCAGTTCTTC. This gives the protein CSAVEYNEQFF.

The V call is TRBV18, the J call TRBJ1-2; D not resolved. This CDR3 spans 14 amino acids. Germline CDR1 and CDR2: KGHSH and LQKENI. The V end was cut by 1 base, the J end by 2 bases, with 8 bases between. The CDR3 bases are TGTGCCAGCTCACCACAGGGAGCGAACTATGGCTACACCTTC. Protein sequence: CASSPQGANYGYTF.

The rearrangement uses TRBV19 and TRBJ2-1; 11 bases map to TRBD2. Unmatched junction bases numbered 9, after V lost 4 bases and J lost 7 bases. CDR1 and CDR2 from the germline V gene are LNHDA and SQIVND (reference sequence). The CDR3 has 16 amino acids. The CDR3 nucleotides are TGTGCCAGTAGTACCCCCCGGCTAGCGGGGGGTAATGAGCAGTTCTTC. It specifies CASSTPRLAGGNEQFF.

The DNA of the CDR3 is TGTGCCAGCAGCCGGGGGCGCCTAGCGGGGGGGCCTTTGGGCCAAGAGACCCAGTACTTC. Translation: CASSRGRLAGGPLGQETQYF. This chain uses TRBV7-9 with TRBJ2-5; 12 bases are a match to TRBD2. Germline V CDR1 and CDR2: SEHNR, FQNEAQ (reference sequence). The CDR3 loop spans 20 amino acids. After removal of 5 bases from V and 1 base from J, the junction contained 17 bases not matched to a gene.

The J gene is TRBJ1-5, the V gene TRBV9; TRBD1 matches at 10 bases. The CDR3 contains 16 residues. The germline CDR1 and CDR2 sequences are SGDLS and YYNGEE. J was trimmed by 3 bases and V by 4 bases; bases with no gene match: 7. The CDR3 reads CASSPGQGLINQPQHF. The CDR3 nucleotides read TGTGCCAGCAGCCCGGGACAGGGGCTGATCAATCAGCCCCAGCATTTT.

This clone was seen a single time. The CDR3 sequence is CASSVSNYGYTF. The CDR3 DNA follows: TGTGCCAGCAGCGTTTCTAACTATGGCTACACCTTC. This rearrangement joins TRBV9 to TRBJ1-2, with D unresolved. The CDR3 extends over 12 amino acids. From germline, CDR1 is SGDLS and CDR2 YYNGEE. Trimming removed 2 bases at V and 0 bases at J, with 2 bases between.

In this sample, this clone turned up once. This rearrangement joins TRBV5-6 to TRBJ2-1; a weak D match, TRBD1 (5 bases). Germline V gene lookup returns CDR1 SGHDT and CDR2 YYEEEE. The CDR3 extends over 13 amino acids. Trimming cost V 6 bases and J 15 bases, with 22 bases left between them. As DNA, the CDR3 is TGTGCCAGCACCCAGGGCTCCCGCCCGGTTGGGTTCTTC. This translates into CASTQGSRPVGFF.

This clone was recorded only once. The V call is TRBV28, the J call TRBJ2-1; D unresolved. The V end was cut by 3 bases, the J end by 3 bases, with 9 bases between. Germline V lookup: CDR1 MDHEN, CDR2 SYDVKM. This CDR3 is 14 amino acids long. The CDR3 coding sequence is TGTGCCAGCAGTTTGGTCGAACTCTACAATGAGCAGTTCTTC. The encoded protein is CASSLVELYNEQFF.

V and J are TRBV6-2 or TRBV6-3 and TRBJ1-2; D ambiguous. The CDR3 length is 12 residues. V shed 5 bases and J shed 0 bases, with 4 bases lying between them. Germline CDR1 and CDR2: MNHEY and SVGEGT. Written as DNA, the CDR3 is TGTGCCAGCAGTACTTCTAACTATGGCTACACCTTC. Protein: CASSTSNYGYTF.

The chain combines TRBV6-5 with TRBJ1-1; weak D call: TRBD1 (6 bases). V lost 6 bases, J lost 8 bases, and 19 bases lay in between. Per germline, CDR1 MNHEY and CDR2 SVGAGI. CDR3 size: 14 residues. CDR3 DNA: TGTGCCAGCAGGAGGGGGTCAGGCGGTGGCGAAGCTTTCTTT. It codes for CASRRGSGGGEAFF.

The genes are TRBV9 and TRBJ2-3, with D tentatively TRBD1 (5 bases). V lost 4 bases to trimming and J lost 1 base, with 13 bases between them. This CDR3 contains 15 residues. Germline assignment: CDR1 SGDLS and CDR2 YYNGEE. CDR3 in amino acids: CASSLDSGGTDTQYF. CDR3 bases: TGTGCCAGCAGCCTAGACAGTGGGGGCACAGATACGCAGTATTTT. The full variable domain, with the rest looked up from reference TRBV9 and TRBJ2-3, is DSGVTQTPKHLITATGQRVTLRCSPRSGDLSVYWYQQSLDQGLQFLIQYYNGEERAKGNILERFSAQQFPDLHSELNLSSLELGDSALYFCASSLDSGGTDTQYFGPGTRLTVL.

V gene TRBV19 combines with J gene TRBJ2-1, with 10 bases fitting TRBD2. CDR1 is LNHDA and CDR2 is SQIVND in the germline V gene (reference sequence). The CDR3 runs to 19 residues. The V segment lost 8 bases and the J segment 1 base; nucleotides outside the gene matches: 17. CDR3 sequence: CASQGRKAGGRSSYNEQFF. DNA for the CDR3: TGTGCCAGTCAAGGAAGGAAAGCGGGGGGGCGAAGTTCCTACAATGAGCAGTTCTTC.

This clone was found once. The rearrangement links TRBV9 to TRBJ2-1; TRBD1 matches 7 bases. V lost 5 bases to trimming and J lost 4 bases; unmatched junction nucleotides: 6. In germline, CDR1 is SGDLS, CDR2 YYNGEE. This CDR3 has 14 amino acids. CDR3 sequence: CASSAGTEYNEQFF. The CDR3 bases are TGTGCCAGCAGTGCCGGGACAGAGTACAATGAGCAGTTCTTC. Looking up the rest from reference TRBV9 and TRBJ2-1 gives the full variable domain: DSGVTQTPKHLITATGQRVTLRCSPRSGDLSVYWYQQSLDQGLQFLIQYYNGEERAKGNILERFSAQQFPDLHSELNLSSLELGDSALYFCASSAGTEYNEQFFGPGTRLTVL.

This rearrangement joins TRBV5-1 to TRBJ1-6; perhaps TRBD1 as D (5 bases). Germline V CDR1 and CDR2: SGHRS, YFSETQ. The CDR3 is made up of 15 amino acids. Trimming pared 0 bases from V and 9 bases from J, leaving 13 bases between. The CDR3 reads CASSLDGGFGSPLHF. In nucleotides, the CDR3 is TGCGCCAGCAGCTTGGATGGGGGGTTTGGTTCACCCCTCCACTTT.

The CDR3 bases are TGCAGCGTGAGGGGGTCAGGGACTCAGCCCCAGCATTTT. This sequence encodes CSVRGSGTQPQHF. This chain joins TRBV29-1 and TRBJ1-5; D possibly corresponds to TRBD1 (6 bases). CDR3 length: 13 residues. From germline, CDR1 is SQVTM and CDR2 ANQGSEA. Trimming shortened V by 6 bases and J by 6 bases, and 15 bases separated the two germline ends.

This chain joins TRBV28 and TRBJ1-2, with unresolved D. This CDR3 contains 12 residues. Trimming stripped 9 bases from V and 2 bases from J, with 10 bases between. Germline values: CDR1 MDHEN, CDR2 SYDVKM. The CDR3 DNA follows: TGTGCCAGTTCTACTTTAAACTATGGCTACACCTTC. Encoded protein: CASSTLNYGYTF.